Below are 19 T cell receptor beta chains sequenced from a single sample in a study of blood T cell repertoires in COVID-19. Data came from immunoSEQ multiplex PCR; TCRdb stores just in-frame clones and leaves some out. The table lists more than 300,000 clones, just over 85% of them singletons, with 10% in the top ten. The source material was PBMCs or T cells enriched from blood (not recorded which). Source of these receptors: a woman under 30 who had recovered from COVID-19.

The V call is TRBV28, the J call TRBJ1-1, with D possibly matching TRBD1 (5 bases). The CDR3 is 16 amino acids. V lost 2 bases and J 4 bases, leaving 17 bases between the germline ends. From germline, CDR1 is MDHEN and CDR2 SYDVKM. The CDR3 spells CASSLDPRERITEAFF. CDR3 sequence (DNA): TGTGCCAGCAGTTTAGATCCCAGGGAACGGATCACTGAAGCTTTCTTT. Supplemented by reference TRBV28 and TRBJ1-1, the full variable domain reads DVKVTQSSRYLVKRTGEKVFLECVQDMDHENMFWYRQDPGLGLRLIYFSYDVKMKEKGDIPEGYSVSREKKERFSLILESASTNQTSMYLCASSLDPRERITEAFFGQGTRLTVV.

The chain recombines TRBV18 with TRBJ2-1, with D unclear. Germline lookup yields CDR1 KGHSH and CDR2 LQKENI. This CDR3 has 15 residues. Between the trimmed V and J ends, which lost 5 bases and 11 bases, there was a span of 22 bases. The CDR3, as DNA: TGTGCCAGCTCAGAATTACAACCATCGACGGAGCAGCAGTTCTTC. Translation gives CASSELQPSTEQQFF.

The chain is built from TRBV27 and TRBJ2-7; 8 bases align to TRBD1. After removal of 3 bases from V and 4 bases from J, the junction contained 8 bases not matched to a gene. CDR1 and CDR2 (germline): MNHEY, SMNVEV (reference sequence). The CDR3 has 15 amino acids. DNA of the CDR3: TGTGCCAGCAGTTTCTGGGGCAGGGGGCTTTACGAGCAGTACTTC. Amino acids: CASSFWGRGLYEQYF.

This chain connects TRBV30 to TRBJ2-1; 12 nucleotides line up with TRBD2. The germline V gene encodes CDR1 GTSNPN and CDR2 SVGIG (reference sequence). This CDR3 is 16 amino acids long. V lost 0 bases, J lost 11 bases, and 11 bases stayed unmatched. The CDR3 protein is CAWSVLGLAGGGKQFF. In DNA, the CDR3 is TGTGCCTGGAGTGTACTTGGGCTAGCGGGAGGGGGGAAGCAGTTCTTC.

CDR3 region: CASSETAFWDNSPLHF. The CDR3 coding sequence is TGTGCCAGCAGTGAAACAGCCTTTTGGGATAATTCACCCCTCCACTTT. This rearrangement joins TRBV25-1 to TRBJ1-6; D is ambiguous. Trimming took off 2 bases at V and 5 bases at J, with 13 bases between the two ends. The CDR3 runs to 16 residues. Germline CDR1 MGHDK, CDR2 SYGVNS.

This chain joins TRBV19 and TRBJ1-1; D possibly corresponds to TRBD1 (5 bases). The ends were cut back, 6 bases at V and 6 bases at J, with 14 bases in the middle. The CDR3 contains 13 residues. Germline CDR1 and CDR2: LNHDA and SQIVND (reference sequence). The DNA of the CDR3 is TGTGCCAGTAGCCCCAAGTCGGGGGCTGAAGCTTTCTTT. Its translation is CASSPKSGAEAFF.

The chain recombines TRBV5-4 with TRBJ1-2; 7 bases agree with TRBD1. V shed 4 bases, J shed 0 bases, and the junction held 3 bases outside the gene matches. This CDR3 is built from 14 residues. Germline lookup yields CDR1 SGHNT and CDR2 YYREEE (reference sequence). The CDR3 DNA sequence: TGTGCCAGCAGCCCGGACAGGCCTAACTATGGCTACACCTTC. This translates into CASSPDRPNYGYTF. The full variable domain, rest sourced from reference TRBV5-4 and TRBJ1-2, is ETGVTQSPTHLIKTRGQQVTLRCSSQSGHNTVSWYQQALGQGPQFIFQYYREEENGRGNFPPRFSGLQFPNYSSELNVNALELDDSALYLCASSPDRPNYGYTFGSGTRLTVV.

The chain uses TRBV7-3 and TRBJ1-1; 9 bases are shared with TRBD1. Per the germline V gene, CDR1 is SGHTA and CDR2 is FQGTGA. This CDR3 comprises 14 residues. Trimming removed 5 bases from V and 3 bases from J; junction bases left unmatched: 4. In DNA form, the CDR3 reads TGTGCCAGCAGCCCCGGGACAGGGTACACTGAAGCTTTCTTT. Translated: CASSPGTGYTEAFF.

The chain couples TRBV9 to TRBJ2-1, with TRBD2 identical over 8 bases. Germline CDR1 SGDLS, CDR2 YYNGEE. This CDR3 is built from 15 residues. V gave up 6 bases and J gave up 0 bases; unmatched junction bases: 5. The CDR3 region has the DNA TGTGCCAGCAACCTCGGGGGGGACTCCTACAATGAGCAGTTCTTC. It encodes CASNLGGDSYNEQFF.

The genes are TRBV19 and TRBJ2-5, with D perhaps TRBD1 (7 bases). This CDR3 contains 12 residues. Trimming left V 3 bases short and J 7 bases short, with 9 bases between. Germline values: CDR1 LNHDA, CDR2 SQIVND (reference sequence). The CDR3 nucleotides are TGTGCCAGTAGTATCCAGGGGGGGACCCAGTACTTC. Its protein product is CASSIQGGTQYF.

V gene TRBV24-1 combines with J gene TRBJ2-3, with TRBD2 matching over 10 bases. Germline values: CDR1 KGHDR, CDR2 SFDVKD. This CDR3 is built from 17 residues. With V trimmed by 2 bases and J by 3 bases, 7 bases remained unmatched. The CDR3 bases are TGTGCCACCAGTGATTCCTCCAGCGGGGGGGCAACAGATACGCAGTATTTT. Amino acid sequence: CATSDSSSGGATDTQYF.

The chain joins TRBV2 to TRBJ1-6; 7 bases map to TRBD1. The V gene end was trimmed by 6 bases and the J gene end by 9 bases; junction bases not matched to a gene: 8. The CDR3 contains 14 residues. Germline V gene lookup returns CDR1 SNHLY and CDR2 FYNNEI. This chain's CDR3 is CASRYQGVGSPLHF. The CDR3 DNA follows: TGTGCCAGCAGATACCAGGGGGTGGGTTCACCCCTCCACTTT.

The chain is built from TRBV7-9 and TRBJ1-3, with a possible D match to TRBD1 (6 bases). The CDR3 has 15 amino acids. The germline gives CDR1 SEHNR, CDR2 FQNEAQ (reference sequence). Deletions cut 3 bases from V and 7 bases from J, with 16 bases between. The CDR3 coding sequence is TGTGCCAGCAGCTTCAGCTCAGGGGTACATAACACCATATATTTT. Translating gives CASSFSSGVHNTIYF. Full variable domain (rest looked up from reference TRBV7-9 and TRBJ1-3): DTGVSQNPRHKITKRGQNVTFRCDPISEHNRLYWYRQTLGQGPEFLTYFQNEAQLEKSRLLSDRFSAERPKGSFSTLEIQRTEQGDSAMYLCASSFSSGVHNTIYFGEGSWLTVV.

The chain combines TRBV19 with TRBJ1-1; D is uncertain. The length of the CDR3 is 14 residues. The germline V and J ends were trimmed by 7 bases and 1 base, with 13 bases remaining between them. From germline, CDR1 is LNHDA and CDR2 SQIVND (reference sequence). The CDR3 loop is CASTAVGGNTEAFF. The DNA of the CDR3 is TGTGCCAGTACCGCGGTTGGAGGGAACACTGAAGCTTTCTTT. Together with reference TRBV19 and TRBJ1-1, the CDR3 gives the full variable domain: DGGITQSPKYLFRKEGQNVTLSCEQNLNHDAMYWYRQDPGQGLRLIYYSQIVNDFQKGDIAEGYSVSREKKESFPLTVTSAQKNPTAFYLCASTAVGGNTEAFFGQGTRLTVV.

This rearrangement joins TRBV4-2 to TRBJ2-4; 11 positions match TRBD2. V shed 3 bases and J 2 bases; nucleotides not matched to a gene: 6. The CDR3 consists of 17 residues. Germline CDR1 LGHNA, CDR2 YNFKEQ. This chain's CDR3 is CASSHPGTSGTKNIQYF. The CDR3, as DNA: TGTGCCAGCAGCCATCCCGGGACTAGCGGAACCAAAAACATTCAGTACTTC.

The chain carries TRBV28 and TRBJ1-5; D is uncertain. The CDR3 contains 16 residues. From germline, CDR1 is MDHEN and CDR2 SYDVKM. Trimming removed 6 bases at V and 0 bases at J, with 15 bases between. CDR3 protein: CASRSRRTYSNQPQHF. CDR3 in DNA: TGTGCCAGCAGATCTAGACGGACTTATAGCAATCAGCCCCAGCATTTT.

This clone was observed once. The J gene is TRBJ2-5, the V gene TRBV6-1; 12 nucleotides match TRBD2. Germline V gives CDR1 MNHNS, CDR2 SASEGT. Trimming removed 3 bases from V and 5 bases from J; junction bases left unmatched: 16. The CDR3 consists of 19 residues. CDR3: CASSDTGPGLAGGLETQYF. In nucleotides, the CDR3 is TGTGCCAGCAGTGACACCGGGCCCGGCCTAGCGGGAGGGCTGGAGACCCAGTACTTC.

Written as DNA, the CDR3 is TGTGCCAGCAGTTACCAGGGCGGGGGCACTGAAGCTTTCTTT. It is translated as CASSYQGGGTEAFF. The V and J genes are TRBV6-5 and TRBJ1-1, with D possibly TRBD1 on 5 matching bases. CDR3 size: 14 residues. Germline assignment: CDR1 MNHEY and CDR2 SVGAGI. The V end was cut by 2 bases, the J end by 4 bases, with 11 bases between.

The chain links TRBV24-1 to TRBJ2-2, with D unresolved. V gave up 6 bases and J gave up 8 bases, with 15 bases separating them. The CDR3 loop spans 14 amino acids. Germline assignment: CDR1 KGHDR and CDR2 SFDVKD. The CDR3 sequence: CATSSTNDAGELFF. DNA of the CDR3: TGTGCCACCAGTTCCACTAACGATGCGGGGGAGCTGTTTTTT.